Below, one T cell receptor (beta chain) is given with its context. Authors' processing steps: Amplification with reference gene primers provided the estimates of nucleated cell counts. Sequencing was performed with immunoSEQ multiplex PCR; in TCRdb, only in-frame clones are kept and a portion is missing. The V and J calls and clone size come from that table; D and trimming were worked out from the DNA. The sample gives about 130,000 clones, around three quarters of which show up once; 37% is in the top ten. This CDR3 contains 15 residues. The V gene's germline CDR1 is SGHAT and CDR2 FQNNGV. V was clipped by 1 base and J by 1 base; unmatched bases: 0. This record comes from a study of blood T cell repertoires in COVID-19. About the study: Spain, Italy and the United States supplied samples that represented acute and convalescent COVID-19.

Sequenced sample: peripheral blood. This sequence joins TRBV11-2 and TRBJ2-2, with 7 bases fitting TRBD1. The source is a man in his forties with active or convalescent COVID-19. The CDR3 DNA reads TGTGCCAGCAGCTTAGGGACAGGGAACACCGGGGAGCTGTTTTTT. Encoded protein: CASSLGTGNTGELFF.